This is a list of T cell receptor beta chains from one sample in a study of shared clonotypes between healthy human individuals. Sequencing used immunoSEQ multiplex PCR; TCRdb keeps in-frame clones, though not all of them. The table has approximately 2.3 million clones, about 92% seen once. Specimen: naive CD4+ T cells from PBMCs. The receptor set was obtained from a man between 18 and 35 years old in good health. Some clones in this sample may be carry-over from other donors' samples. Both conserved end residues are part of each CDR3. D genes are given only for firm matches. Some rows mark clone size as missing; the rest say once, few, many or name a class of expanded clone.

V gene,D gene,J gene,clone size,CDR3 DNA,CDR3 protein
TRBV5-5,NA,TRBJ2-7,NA,TGTGCCAGCAGCTTGGAGGCTAACTACGAGCAGTACTTC,CASSLEANYEQYF
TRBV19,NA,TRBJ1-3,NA,TGTGCCAGGGAGTCTGAGGGGGGAAACACCATATATTTT,CARESEGGNTIYF
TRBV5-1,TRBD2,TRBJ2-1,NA,TGCGCCAGCAGCTCGACGCCTCTAGCGGGGTCCTACAATGAGCAGTTCTTC,CASSSTPLAGSYNEQFF
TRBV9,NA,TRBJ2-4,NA,TGTGCCAGCAGCGTAGGTGAGGGAAACATTCAGTACTTC,CASSVGEGNIQYF
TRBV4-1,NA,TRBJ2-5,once,TGCGCCAGCAGCCAAGACCCAAGACAAGAGACCCAGTACTTC,CASSQDPRQETQYF
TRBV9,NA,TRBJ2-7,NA,TGTGCCAGCAGCGTCTCTGGAACCGCCTACGAGCAGTACTTC,CASSVSGTAYEQYF
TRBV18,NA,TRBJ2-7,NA,TGTGCCAGCTCACTTGACTACGAGCAGTACTTC,CASSLDYEQYF
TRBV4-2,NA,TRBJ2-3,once,TGTGCCAGCAGCCAAGTTGTGCAGGATGGAGATACGCAGTATTTT,CASSQVVQDGDTQYF
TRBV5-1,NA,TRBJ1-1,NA,TGCGCCAGCAGCTTTAGCAGGCTCACTGAAGCTTTCTTT,CASSFSRLTEAFF
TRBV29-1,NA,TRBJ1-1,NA,TGCAGCGCAAATGTGATTAACACTGAAGCTTTCTTT,CSANVINTEAFF
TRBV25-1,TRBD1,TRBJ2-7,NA,TGTGCCAGCAGTGAGCGACAGGGAGACGAGCAGTACTTC,CASSERQGDEQYF
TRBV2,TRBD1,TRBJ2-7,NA,TGTGCCAGCAGTGTGGGACGTCAGGGGGCCTACGAGCAGTACTTC,CASSVGRQGAYEQYF
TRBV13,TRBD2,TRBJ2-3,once,TGTGCCAGCAGCTTAAGGCTAGCGGTGAGCACAGATACGCAGTATTTT,CASSLRLAVSTDTQYF
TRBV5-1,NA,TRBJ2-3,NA,TGCGCCAGCAGCTTGGTAGCCTCTAGCACAGATACGCAGTATTTT,CASSLVASSTDTQYF
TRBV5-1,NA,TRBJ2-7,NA,TGCGCCAGCAGCTACCCGGACGCACAGGCCTACGAGCAGTACTTC,CASSYPDAQAYEQYF
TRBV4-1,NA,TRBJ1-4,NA,TGCGCCAGCAGCCAAGATCAAACAGCTAATAATGAAAAACTGTTTTTT,CASSQDQTANNEKLFF
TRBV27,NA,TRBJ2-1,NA,TGTGCCAGCAGTTTATCACCGTACAATGAGCAGTTCTTC,CASSLSPYNEQFF
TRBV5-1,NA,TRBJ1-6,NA,TGCGCCAGCAGCTCAACGGGATCACCCCTCCACTTT,CASSSTGSPLHF
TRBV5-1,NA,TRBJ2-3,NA,TGCGCCAGCAGTTTAGACTCCCGCACAGATACGCAGTATTTT,CASSLDSRTDTQYF
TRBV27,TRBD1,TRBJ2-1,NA,TGTGCCAGCAGTTTGAACAGGGGAACAGACAATGAGCAGTTCTTC,CASSLNRGTDNEQFF
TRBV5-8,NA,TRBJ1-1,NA,TGTGCCAGCAGCAAGATCCTTAGGACATCTCAGGGGACTGAAGCTTTCTTT,CASSKILRTSQGTEAFF
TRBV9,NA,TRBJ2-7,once,TGTGCCAGCAGCGCGACAGTCTCCTACGAGCAGTACTTC,CASSATVSYEQYF